A selection of T cell receptor beta chains follows, all from one sample in a study of T cells in Graves' hyperthyroidism and ophthalmopathy. A single record per CDR3 protein comes from TCRdb applying MiXCR to the multiplex PCR reads. This sample has over 700,000 distinct CDR3 sequences, with 18% found just once. Sequencing was performed on blood. These receptors were taken from a woman aged 45 to 65 with Graves' hyperthyroidism that later progressed to Graves' ophthalmopathy. Both conserved end residues are part of each CDR3. A D gene is named only where the DNA matches it firmly. The size entry is marked missing in some rows and otherwise reads once, few, many or a size class.

V,size,J,D,CDR3,DNA
TRBV11-2,many,TRBJ1-2,NA,CASSLGGASVYGYTF,TGTGCCAGCAGCTTGGGGGGGGCGTCGGTCTATGGCTACACCTTC
TRBV6-5,few,TRBJ1-4,TRBD1,CASSSPGQGAVHEKLFF,TGTGCCAGCAGTTCACCGGGACAGGGGGCAGTTCATGAAAAACTGTTTTTT
TRBV18,NA,TRBJ1-4,NA,CASSPESTNEKLFF,TGTGCCAGCTCACCGGAGTCGACTAATGAAAAACTGTTTTTT
TRBV7-2,NA,TRBJ1-2,TRBD1,CASSLSGGTYGYTF,TGTGCCAGCAGCTTGTCAGGGGGCACCTATGGCTACACCTTC
TRBV11-2,many,TRBJ1-2,NA,CASSLVGSLNYGYTF,TGTGCCAGCAGCTTAGTAGGCAGTCTTAACTATGGCTACACCTTC
TRBV18,many,TRBJ2-5,NA,CASSPQAQGETQYF,TGTGCCAGCTCACCACAGGCCCAAGGAGAGACCCAGTACTTC
TRBV5-6,once,TRBJ1-6,NA,CASSLSVSPLHF,TGTGCCAGCAGCTTGAGTGTGTCACCCCTCCACTTT
TRBV7-9,many,TRBJ1-2,NA,CASSTGTAVIFTF,TGTGCCAGCAGTACCGGGACCGCTGTTATTTTCACCTTC
TRBV7-8,many,TRBJ1-5,TRBD1,CASSFGQGASPQHF,TGTGCCAGCAGCTTTGGACAGGGGGCCAGCCCCCAGCATTTT
TRBV27,few,TRBJ2-4,NA,CASRTQGDLLAKNIQYF,TGTGCCAGCAGGACCCAAGGGGATCTACTAGCCAAAAACATTCAGTACTTC
TRBV7-3,many,TRBJ1-1,NA,CASSLTPENTEAFF,TGTGCCAGCAGCTTAACGCCGGAAAACACTGAAGCTTTCTTT
TRBV6-1,NA,TRBJ1-2,TRBD1,CASTRGTGYGYTF,TGTGCCAGCACCCGGGGGACAGGCTATGGCTACACCTTC
TRBV27,many,TRBJ1-1,NA,CASSFSVREDTEAFF,TGTGCCAGCAGTTTTTCGGTCAGAGAGGACACTGAAGCTTTCTTT
TRBV6-2/TRBV6-3,few,TRBJ2-5,TRBD2,CASSQSGGAMETQYF,TGTGCCAGCAGTCAAAGCGGGGGGGCCATGGAGACCCAGTACTTC
TRBV3-1,NA,TRBJ1-4,TRBD1,CASRDTGTGLEKLFF,TGTGCCAGCAGGGACACCGGGACAGGGCTTGAAAAACTGTTTTTT
TRBV30,many,TRBJ2-5,NA,CAWTQGWETQYF,TGTGCCTGGACTCAGGGTTGGGAGACCCAGTACTTC
TRBV6-2/TRBV6-3,NA,TRBJ2-4,NA,CASGQDELAKNIQYF,TGTGCCAGCGGACAAGACGAACTAGCCAAAAACATTCAGTACTTC
TRBV6-1,NA,TRBJ2-7,TRBD2,CASSPPAGGKQYF,TGTGCCAGCAGCCCTCCTGCGGGGGGCAAGCAGTACTTC
TRBV6-4,NA,TRBJ2-1,TRBD2,CASSQTSGGPRSYNEQFF,TGTGCCAGCAGCCAGACTAGCGGGGGCCCCCGCTCCTACAATGAGCAGTTCTTC
TRBV7-8,many,TRBJ1-4,NA,CASSLSRDEKLFF,TGTGCCAGCAGCTTAAGCAGGGATGAAAAACTGTTTTTT
TRBV5-1,NA,TRBJ2-5,TRBD2,CASSFGLAGKAETQYF,TGCGCCAGCAGCTTCGGACTAGCGGGGAAGGCGGAGACCCAGTACTTC
TRBV29-1,few,TRBJ1-2,NA,CSVEAGNYGYTF,TGCAGCGTTGAAGCGGGGAACTATGGCTACACCTTC
TRBV6-1,NA,TRBJ1-3,NA,CASSDFGTPSSGNAIYF,TGTGCCAGCAGCGACTTCGGGACTCCAAGCTCTGGAAACGCCATATATTTT
TRBV20-1,many,TRBJ2-1,TRBD2,CSVLTPGLARSGRNEQFF,TGCAGTGTACTAACCCCGGGACTAGCTCGCTCGGGGCGGAATGAGCAGTTCTTC
TRBV7-9,few,TRBJ2-3,NA,CASSLSRPENTDTQYF,TGTGCCAGCAGCTTAAGTCGGCCCGAGAACACAGATACGCAGTATTTT
TRBV29-1,NA,TRBJ2-1,TRBD2,CSVEGGLAGYNEQFF,TGCAGCGTTGAAGGGGGGCTAGCGGGGTACAATGAGCAGTTCTTC
TRBV7-9,few,TRBJ1-1,TRBD1,CASSFPGQGELEAFF,TGTGCCAGCAGCTTTCCGGGACAGGGGGAACTTGAAGCTTTCTTT
TRBV11-2,NA,TRBJ2-3,NA,CASSFRGDITDTQYF,TGTGCCAGCAGCTTCCGGGGGGACATCACAGATACGCAGTATTTT
TRBV18,few,TRBJ2-1,NA,CASSPLTYNEQFF,TGTGCCAGCTCCCCCCTTACCTACAATGAGCAGTTCTTC
TRBV2,many,TRBJ1-5,NA,CASSEGQAARPQHF,TGTGCCAGCAGTGAAGGGCAGGCCGCCCGGCCCCAGCATTTT
TRBV20-1,many,TRBJ2-1,TRBD1,CSARGSGIAGGGYNEQFF,TGCAGTGCTAGAGGATCAGGGATTGCAGGGGGCGGTTACAATGAGCAGTTCTTC
TRBV5-6,NA,TRBJ1-5,NA,CASSVGQTNQPQHF,TGTGCCAGCAGCGTTGGACAGACAAATCAGCCCCAGCATTTT
TRBV30,NA,TRBJ1-1,NA,CAWSWSGMDTEAFF,TGTGCCTGGAGTTGGTCAGGGATGGACACTGAAGCTTTCTTT
TRBV2,many,TRBJ2-7,NA,CASSEARHTYEQYF,TGTGCCAGCAGTGAAGCGCGCCACACCTACGAGCAGTACTTC
TRBV7-2,NA,TRBJ2-3,NA,CASTERAHTDTQYF,TGTGCCAGCACCGAGCGGGCCCACACAGATACGCAGTATTTT
TRBV27,many,TRBJ2-5,NA,CASSSIRAGEETQYF,TGTGCCAGCAGTTCTATCAGGGCAGGCGAAGAGACCCAGTACTTC
TRBV29-1,few,TRBJ2-1,NA,CSGEGGIAYNEQFF,TGCAGCGGCGAAGGGGGAATCGCTTACAATGAGCAGTTCTTC
TRBV6-2/TRBV6-3,few,TRBJ2-4,NA,CASSYGGRGAKNIQYF,TGTGCCAGCAGTTACGGAGGGAGAGGGGCCAAAAACATTCAGTACTTC
TRBV7-3,few,TRBJ2-6,TRBD1,CASSDRVGGANVLTF,TGTGCCAGCAGCGACAGGGTCGGTGGGGCCAACGTCCTGACTTTC
TRBV27,NA,TRBJ2-3,NA,CASSDRGRDGTSTDTQYF,TGTGCCAGCAGTGATAGGGGGAGGGACGGAACTAGCACAGATACGCAGTATTTT
TRBV9,few,TRBJ2-3,NA,CASSVESGARTDTQYF,TGTGCCAGCAGCGTAGAGTCAGGGGCCCGCACAGATACGCAGTATTTT
TRBV9,NA,TRBJ2-3,TRBD2,CASSEPGTSGDQRTDTQYF,TGTGCCAGCAGCGAACCCGGGACTAGCGGGGACCAGAGGACAGATACGCAGTATTTT
TRBV7-6,few,TRBJ2-7,TRBD2,CASSDNPGGLAREQYF,TGTGCCAGCAGCGATAATCCCGGGGGACTAGCGCGGGAGCAGTACTTC
TRBV3-1,many,TRBJ2-3,TRBD1,CASSQRTGKTDTQYF,TGTGCCAGCAGCCAACGGACAGGGAAAACAGATACGCAGTATTTT
TRBV7-2,NA,TRBJ1-3,NA,CASSFPGHSYSGNTIYF,TGTGCCAGCAGCTTTCCGGGACACTCCTACTCTGGAAACACCATATATTTT
TRBV4-2,few,TRBJ1-2,TRBD1,CASSQELMTGIGYTF,TGTGCCAGCAGCCAAGAATTAATGACAGGGATTGGCTACACCTTC
TRBV9,NA,TRBJ2-3,TRBD2,CASSGSGGAVTDTQYF,TGTGCCAGCAGCGGTAGCGGGGGGGCAGTAACAGATACGCAGTATTTT
TRBV12-3/TRBV12-4,many,TRBJ1-5,NA,CASSLSGYSNQPQHF,TGTGCCAGCAGCTTATCCGGGTACAGCAATCAGCCCCAGCATTTT
TRBV20-1,NA,TRBJ2-5,TRBD2,CSAPKLAGGKETQYF,TGCAGTGCGCCAAAACTAGCGGGGGGGAAAGAGACCCAGTACTTC
TRBV6-1,few,TRBJ1-2,NA,CASIPRTHDYGYTF,TGTGCCAGCATACCCCGGACCCATGACTATGGCTACACCTTC